One sample yielded the 8 T cell receptor beta chains listed below, sequenced in a study of cytomegalovirus exposure and HLA in healthy donors. Primers: 60 Vbeta forward and 13 Jbeta reverse. Here immunoSEQ multiplex PCR was the method, and the copy in TCRdb shows in-frame clones only, minus some. This sample's clone table lists tens of thousands of clones. The material sequenced was PBMCs. The receptors here all came from a man between 40 and 49 years old in good health and CMV-seronegative.

This rearrangement joins TRBV28 to TRBJ1-4, with D unresolved. From germline, CDR1 is MDHEN and CDR2 SYDVKM. The germline V and J ends were trimmed by 1 base and 8 bases, with 5 bases remaining between them. The length of the CDR3 is 12 residues. The chain's CDR3 is CASSLFLEKLFF. Here the CDR3 DNA reads TGTGCCAGCAGTTTATTCCTAGAAAAACTGTTTTTT.

The V and J genes are TRBV4-2 and TRBJ2-1; TRBD2 matches at 7 bases. With V trimmed by 1 base and J by 6 bases, 0 bases remained unmatched. Per the germline V gene, CDR1 is LGHNA and CDR2 is YNFKEQ. CDR3 length: 13 residues. The CDR3 DNA reads as TGTGCCAGCAGCCAAGGGGGGGGCAATGAGCAGTTCTTC. It is translated as CASSQGGGNEQFF.

The chain uses TRBV5-1 and TRBJ2-7, with TRBD1 matching over 12 bases. The V gene end was trimmed by 3 bases and the J gene end by 5 bases; junction bases not matched to a gene: 3. The CDR3 consists of 14 residues. Germline V gene sequence: CDR1 SGHRS, CDR2 YFSETQ. In DNA, the CDR3 is TGCGCCAGCAGCTCGGGACAGGGGGCCAACGAGCAGTACTTC. It translates to CASSSGQGANEQYF.

The chain couples TRBV6-5 to TRBJ2-7; D remains ambiguous. V gave up 0 bases and J gave up 3 bases, with 6 bases separating them. Germline CDR1 MNHEY, CDR2 SVGAGI. The CDR3 extends over 13 amino acids. CDR3 region: CASSYSRNYEQYF. The DNA for the CDR3 is TGTGCCAGCAGTTACTCGAGAAACTACGAGCAGTACTTC.

The rearrangement links TRBV6-1 to TRBJ1-5, with a weak D call TRBD1 (6 bases). Germline V gene data show CDR1 as MNHNS and CDR2 as SASEGT. The CDR3 length is 15 residues. V lost 0 bases, J lost 4 bases, and 10 bases lay in between. CDR3 sequence: CASSEAGGANQPQHF. DNA of the CDR3: TGTGCCAGCAGTGAAGCGGGGGGGGCGAATCAGCCCCAGCATTTT.

This chain joins TRBV25-1 and TRBJ1-3; 9 bases agree with TRBD1. CDR1 MGHDK and CDR2 SYGVNS come from the germline V gene. V gave up 6 bases and J gave up 4 bases; unmatched junction bases: 7. The length of the CDR3 is 15 residues. The CDR3 nucleotides read TGTGCCAGCAGGACTACAGGGGGCGGCGGAAACACCATATATTTT. Its translation is CASRTTGGGGNTIYF. Supplemented by reference TRBV25-1 and TRBJ1-3, the full variable domain reads EADIYQTPRYLVIGTGKKITLECSQTMGHDKMYWYQQDPGMELHLIHYSYGVNSTEKGDLSSESTVSRIRTEHFPLTLESARPSHTSQYLCASRTTGGGGNTIYFGEGSWLTVV.

The rearrangement links TRBV6-5 to TRBJ2-4; a weak D match, TRBD1 (6 bases). V shed 0 bases and J shed 7 bases, with 16 bases lying between them. In germline, CDR1 is MNHEY, CDR2 SVGAGI. The CDR3 length is 16 residues. The CDR3 DNA sequence: TGTGCCAGCAGTTACTCAACAGGGTCATTGAGGAACATTCAGTACTTC. This codes for CASSYSTGSLRNIQYF.

The V gene is TRBV5-1, the J gene TRBJ2-7; 9 positions agree with TRBD1. CDR1 is SGHRS, CDR2 YFSETQ, per germline. V lost 4 bases to trimming and J lost 3 bases; unmatched junction nucleotides: 2. This CDR3 has 13 residues. The DNA of the CDR3 is TGCGCCAGCAGCGGGGGACAGGGCTACGAGCAGTACTTC. It specifies CASSGGQGYEQYF.